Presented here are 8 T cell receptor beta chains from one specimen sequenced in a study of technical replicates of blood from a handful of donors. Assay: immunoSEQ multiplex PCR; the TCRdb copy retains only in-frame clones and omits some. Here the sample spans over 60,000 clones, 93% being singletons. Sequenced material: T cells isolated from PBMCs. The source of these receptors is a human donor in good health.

CDR3 bases: TGCGCCAGCAGCTATGCTTATCGTAGCTCCTACAATGAGCAGTTCTTC. Translation gives CASSYAYRSSYNEQFF. The rearrangement joins TRBV10-1 to TRBJ2-1; D is unclear. The CDR3 extends over 16 amino acids. Trimming stripped 6 bases from V and 0 bases from J, with 15 bases between. CDR1 is WNHNN and CDR2 is SYGVQD in the germline V gene (reference sequence).

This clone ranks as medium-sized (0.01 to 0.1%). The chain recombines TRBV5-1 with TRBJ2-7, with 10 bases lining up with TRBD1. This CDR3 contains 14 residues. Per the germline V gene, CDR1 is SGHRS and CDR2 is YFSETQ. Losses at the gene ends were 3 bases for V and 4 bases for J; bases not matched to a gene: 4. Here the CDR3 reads CASSSDRGQYEQYF. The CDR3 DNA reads TGCGCCAGCAGCTCAGACAGGGGGCAGTACGAGCAGTACTTC.

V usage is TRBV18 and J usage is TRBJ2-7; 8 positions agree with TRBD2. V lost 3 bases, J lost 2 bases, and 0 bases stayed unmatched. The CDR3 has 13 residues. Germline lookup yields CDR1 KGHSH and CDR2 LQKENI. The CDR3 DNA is TGTGCCAGCTCACCGGGACTAGCCTACGAGCAGTACTTC. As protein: CASSPGLAYEQYF.

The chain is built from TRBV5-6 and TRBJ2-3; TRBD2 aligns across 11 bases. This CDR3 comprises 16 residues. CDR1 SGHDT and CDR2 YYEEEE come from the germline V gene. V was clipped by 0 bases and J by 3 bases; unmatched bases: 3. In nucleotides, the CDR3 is TGTGCCAGCAGCTTGGGGCTAGCGGGGGGAACAGATACGCAGTATTTT. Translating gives CASSLGLAGGTDTQYF.

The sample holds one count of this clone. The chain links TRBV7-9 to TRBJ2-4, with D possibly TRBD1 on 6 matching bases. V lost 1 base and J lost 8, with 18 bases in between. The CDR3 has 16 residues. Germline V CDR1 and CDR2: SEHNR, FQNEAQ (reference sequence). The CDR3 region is CASSLVHPRDIDIQYF. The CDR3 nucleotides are TGTGCCAGCAGCTTAGTCCACCCTCGGGACATCGACATTCAGTACTTC.

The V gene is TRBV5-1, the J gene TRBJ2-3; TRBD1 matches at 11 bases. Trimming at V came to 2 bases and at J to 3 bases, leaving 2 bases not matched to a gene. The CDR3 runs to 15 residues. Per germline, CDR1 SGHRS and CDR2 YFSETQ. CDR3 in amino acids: CASSFGQGATDTQYF. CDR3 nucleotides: TGCGCCAGCAGCTTCGGACAGGGGGCAACAGATACGCAGTATTTT.

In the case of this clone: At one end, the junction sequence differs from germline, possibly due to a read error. The CDR3 sequence is CASSVDRRVYGYTF. CDR3 nucleotides: TGTGCCAGTAGTGTAGACAGGAGGGTGTATGGCTACACCTTC. The J gene is TRBJ1-2, the V gene TRBV19; possibly TRBD1 for D (6 bases). Germline CDR1 and CDR2: LNHDA and SQIVND (reference sequence). The length of the CDR3 is 14 residues.

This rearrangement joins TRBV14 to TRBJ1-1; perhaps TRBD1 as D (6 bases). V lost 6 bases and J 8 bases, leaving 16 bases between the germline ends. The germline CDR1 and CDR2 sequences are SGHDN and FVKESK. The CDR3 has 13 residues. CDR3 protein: CASRRTDRIEAFF. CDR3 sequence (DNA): TGTGCCAGCAGACGGACAGACAGAATAGAAGCTTTCTTT.